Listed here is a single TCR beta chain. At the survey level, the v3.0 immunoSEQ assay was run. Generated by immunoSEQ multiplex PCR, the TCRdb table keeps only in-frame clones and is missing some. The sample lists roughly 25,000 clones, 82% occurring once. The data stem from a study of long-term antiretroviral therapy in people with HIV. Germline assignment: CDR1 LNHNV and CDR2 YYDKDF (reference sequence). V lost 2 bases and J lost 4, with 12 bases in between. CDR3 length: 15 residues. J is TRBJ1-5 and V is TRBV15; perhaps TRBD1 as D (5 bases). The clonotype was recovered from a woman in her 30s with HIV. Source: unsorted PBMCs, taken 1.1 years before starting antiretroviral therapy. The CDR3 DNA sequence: TGTGCCACCAGCAGAATAATGGGGGGTAATCAGCCCCAGCATTTT. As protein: CATSRIMGGNQPQHF.